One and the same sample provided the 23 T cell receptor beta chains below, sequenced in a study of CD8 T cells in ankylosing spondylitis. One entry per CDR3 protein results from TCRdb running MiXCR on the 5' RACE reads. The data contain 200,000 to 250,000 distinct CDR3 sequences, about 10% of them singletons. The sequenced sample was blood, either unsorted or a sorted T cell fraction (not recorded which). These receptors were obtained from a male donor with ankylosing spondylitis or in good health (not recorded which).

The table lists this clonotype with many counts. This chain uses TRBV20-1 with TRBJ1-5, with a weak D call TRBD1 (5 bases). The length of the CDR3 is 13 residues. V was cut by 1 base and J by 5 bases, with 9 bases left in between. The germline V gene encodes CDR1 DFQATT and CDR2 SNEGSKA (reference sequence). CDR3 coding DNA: TGCAGTGCTAGAGTCGCAGGGTATCAGCCCCAGCATTTT. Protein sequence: CSARVAGYQPQHF.

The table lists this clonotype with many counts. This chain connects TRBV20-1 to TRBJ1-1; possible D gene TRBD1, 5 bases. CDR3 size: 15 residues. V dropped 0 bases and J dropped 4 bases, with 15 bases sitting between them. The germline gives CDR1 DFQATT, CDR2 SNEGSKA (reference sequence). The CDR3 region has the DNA TGCAGTGCTAGAGATCGGGTCAGCCAGGGCACTGAAGCTTTCTTT. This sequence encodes CSARDRVSQGTEAFF.

As DNA, the CDR3 is TGTGCCACCAGTGAATCGGGACTAGCAAGCAATGAGCAGTTCTTC. Protein product: CATSESGLASNEQFF. The chain employs TRBV24-1 and TRBJ2-1, with TRBD2 matching over 9 bases. The CDR3 runs to 15 residues. V was clipped by 4 bases and J by 6 bases; unmatched bases: 6. From germline, CDR1 is KGHDR and CDR2 SFDVKD.

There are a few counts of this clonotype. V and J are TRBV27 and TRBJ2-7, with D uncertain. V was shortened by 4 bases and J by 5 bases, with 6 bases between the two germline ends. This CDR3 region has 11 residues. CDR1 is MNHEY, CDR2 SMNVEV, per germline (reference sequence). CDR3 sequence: CASSSGDEQYF. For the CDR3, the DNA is TGTGCCAGCAGTTCTGGGGACGAGCAGTACTTC.

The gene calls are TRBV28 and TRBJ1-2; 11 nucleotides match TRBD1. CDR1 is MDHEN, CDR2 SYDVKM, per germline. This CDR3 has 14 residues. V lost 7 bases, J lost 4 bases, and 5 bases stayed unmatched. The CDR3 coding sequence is TGTGCCAGCAAGGGACAGGGGGAGGGCTATGGCTACACCTTC. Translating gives CASKGQGEGYGYTF.

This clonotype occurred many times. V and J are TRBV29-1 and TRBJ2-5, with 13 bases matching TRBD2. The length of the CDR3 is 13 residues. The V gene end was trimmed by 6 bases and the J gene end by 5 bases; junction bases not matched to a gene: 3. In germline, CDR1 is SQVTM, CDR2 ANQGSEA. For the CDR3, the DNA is TGCAGCGTCAGACTAGCGGGGGGTGAGACCCAGTACTTC. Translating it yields CSVRLAGGETQYF. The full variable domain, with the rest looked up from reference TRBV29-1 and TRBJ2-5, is SAVISQKPSRDICQRGTSLTIQCQVDSQVTMMFWYRQQPGQSLTLIATANQGSEATYESGFVIDKFPISRPNLTFSTLTVSNMSPEDSSIYLCSVRLAGGETQYFGPGTRLLVL.

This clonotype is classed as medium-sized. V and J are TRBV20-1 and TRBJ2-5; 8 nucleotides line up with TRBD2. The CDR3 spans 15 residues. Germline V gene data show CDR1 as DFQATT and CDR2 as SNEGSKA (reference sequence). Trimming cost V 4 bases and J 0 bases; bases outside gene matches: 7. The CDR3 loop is CSAIDQTSDQETQYF. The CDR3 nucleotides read TGCAGTGCTATCGATCAGACTAGCGACCAAGAGACCCAGTACTTC.

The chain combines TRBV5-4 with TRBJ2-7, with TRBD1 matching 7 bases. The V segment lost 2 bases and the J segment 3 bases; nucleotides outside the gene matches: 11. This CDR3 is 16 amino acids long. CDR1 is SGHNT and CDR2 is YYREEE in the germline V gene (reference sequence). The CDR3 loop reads CASSFARQGSRYEQYF. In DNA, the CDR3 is TGTGCCAGCAGCTTCGCCCGACAGGGCTCCCGCTACGAGCAGTACTTC.

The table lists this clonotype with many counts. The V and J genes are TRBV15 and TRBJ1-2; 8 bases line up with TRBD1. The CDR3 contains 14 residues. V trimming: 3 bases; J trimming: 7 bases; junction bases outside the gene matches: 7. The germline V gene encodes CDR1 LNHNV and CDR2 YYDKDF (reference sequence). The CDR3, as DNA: TGTGCCACCAGCAGGGCCCGGACAGGGAGTGGCTACACCTTC. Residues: CATSRARTGSGYTF.

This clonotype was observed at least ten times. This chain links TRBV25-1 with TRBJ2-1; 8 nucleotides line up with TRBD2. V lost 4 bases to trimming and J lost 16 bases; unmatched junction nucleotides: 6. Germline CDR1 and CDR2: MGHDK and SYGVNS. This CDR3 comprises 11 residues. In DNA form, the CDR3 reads TGTGCCAGCAGTGGCGGGAGGTCGGCTTTCTTC. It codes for CASSGGRSAFF.

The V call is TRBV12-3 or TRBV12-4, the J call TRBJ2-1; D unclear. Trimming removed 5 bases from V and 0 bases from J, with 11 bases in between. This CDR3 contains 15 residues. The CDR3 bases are TGTGCCAGCAGTCCAGGTCCGGCCTCCTACAATGAGCAGTTCTTC. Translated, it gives CASSPGPASYNEQFF.

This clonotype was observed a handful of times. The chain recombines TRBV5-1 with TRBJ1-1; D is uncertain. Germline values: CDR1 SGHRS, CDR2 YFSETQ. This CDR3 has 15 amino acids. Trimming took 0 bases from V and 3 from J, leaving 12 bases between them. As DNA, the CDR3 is TGCGCCAGCAGCTTGGACTCGGTTGGGGACACTGAAGCTTTCTTT. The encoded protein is CASSLDSVGDTEAFF.

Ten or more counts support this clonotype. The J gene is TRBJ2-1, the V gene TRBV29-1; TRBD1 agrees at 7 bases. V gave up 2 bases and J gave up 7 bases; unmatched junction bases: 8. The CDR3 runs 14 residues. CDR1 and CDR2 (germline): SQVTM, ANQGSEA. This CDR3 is CSVESQGVRNEQFF. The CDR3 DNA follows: TGCAGCGTTGAAAGCCAGGGGGTGCGGAATGAGCAGTTCTTC.

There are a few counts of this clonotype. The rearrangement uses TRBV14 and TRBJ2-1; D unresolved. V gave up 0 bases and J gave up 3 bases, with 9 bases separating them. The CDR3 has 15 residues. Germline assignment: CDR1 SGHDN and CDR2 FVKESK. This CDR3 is CASSQEIRVYNEQFF. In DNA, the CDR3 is TGTGCCAGCAGCCAAGAGATCCGGGTCTACAATGAGCAGTTCTTC.

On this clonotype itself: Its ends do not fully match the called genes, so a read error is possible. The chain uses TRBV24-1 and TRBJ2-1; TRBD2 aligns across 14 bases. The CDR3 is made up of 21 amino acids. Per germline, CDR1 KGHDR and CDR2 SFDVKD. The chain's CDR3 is CGTSYSSRLTSGRASYNEQFF. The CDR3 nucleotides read TGTGGCACCAGTTATTCCAGTAGACTGACTAGCGGGAGGGCCTCCTACAATGAGCAGTTCTTC.

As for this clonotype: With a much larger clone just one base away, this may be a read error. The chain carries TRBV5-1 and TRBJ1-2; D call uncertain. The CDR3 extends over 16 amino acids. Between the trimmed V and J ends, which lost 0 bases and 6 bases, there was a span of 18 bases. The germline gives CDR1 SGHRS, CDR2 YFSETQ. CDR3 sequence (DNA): TGCGCCAGCAGCTTGGCCGGCCCTTCGAGTGACGATGGCTACACCTTC. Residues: CASSLAGPSSDDGYTF.

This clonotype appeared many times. DNA for the CDR3: TGTGCCAGCAGCCCAGGGAGCTCCTACGAGCAGTACTTC. This translates into CASSPGSSYEQYF. The chain links TRBV5-5 to TRBJ2-7, with D perhaps being TRBD1 or TRBD2 (5 bases each). Trimming left V 4 bases short and J 0 bases short, with 8 bases between. Germline CDR1 is SGHKS and CDR2 is YYEKEE (reference sequence). The CDR3 spans 13 residues.

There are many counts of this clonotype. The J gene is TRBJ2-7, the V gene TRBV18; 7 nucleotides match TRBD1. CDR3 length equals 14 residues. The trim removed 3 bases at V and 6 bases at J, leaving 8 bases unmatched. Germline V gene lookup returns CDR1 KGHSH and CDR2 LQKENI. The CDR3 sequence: CASSPRQGSVEQYF. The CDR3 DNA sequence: TGTGCCAGCTCACCTCGACAGGGATCGGTCGAGCAGTACTTC. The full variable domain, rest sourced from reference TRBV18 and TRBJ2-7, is NAGVMQNPRHLVRRRGQEARLRCSPMKGHSHVYWYRQLPEEGLKFMVYLQKENIIDESGMPKERFSAEFPKEGPSILRIQQVVRGDSAAYFCASSPRQGSVEQYFGPGTRLTVT.

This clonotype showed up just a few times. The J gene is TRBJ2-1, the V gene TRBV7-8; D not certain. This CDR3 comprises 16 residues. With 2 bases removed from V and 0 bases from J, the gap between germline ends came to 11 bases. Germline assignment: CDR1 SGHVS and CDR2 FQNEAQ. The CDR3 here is CASSLTLRSSYNEQFF. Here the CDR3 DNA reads TGTGCCAGCAGCTTAACTCTCCGGAGCTCCTACAATGAGCAGTTCTTC.

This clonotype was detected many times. CDR3 nucleotides: TGTGCCAGCAGACCATCAGCGGGAGGGCGAGTAGAGCAGTTCTTC. As protein: CASRPSAGGRVEQFF. The chain couples TRBV28 to TRBJ2-1; 10 bases line up with TRBD2. J lost 10 bases, V lost 6 bases, and 12 bases had no gene match. Per the germline V gene, CDR1 is MDHEN and CDR2 is SYDVKM. The CDR3 consists of 15 residues.

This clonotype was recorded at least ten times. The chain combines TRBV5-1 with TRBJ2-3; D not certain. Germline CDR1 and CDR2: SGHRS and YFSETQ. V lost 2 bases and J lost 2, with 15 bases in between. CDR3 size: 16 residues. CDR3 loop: CASSFKTAEFTDTQYF. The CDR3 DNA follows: TGCGCCAGCAGCTTCAAGACTGCAGAATTCACAGATACGCAGTATTTT.

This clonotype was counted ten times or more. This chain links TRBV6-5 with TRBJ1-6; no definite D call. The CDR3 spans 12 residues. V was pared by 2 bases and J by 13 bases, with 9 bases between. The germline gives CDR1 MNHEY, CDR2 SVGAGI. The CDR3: CASSYRSFPLHF. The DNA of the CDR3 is TGTGCCAGCAGTTACCGCAGTTTTCCCCTCCACTTT.

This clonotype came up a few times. In DNA form, the CDR3 reads TGTGCCAGCAGCTTGGAACAGCTGTACCAAGAGACCCAGTACTTC. This gives the protein CASSLEQLYQETQYF. This chain connects TRBV5-6 to TRBJ2-5; D uncertain. CDR1 is SGHDT, CDR2 YYEEEE, per germline. This CDR3 is built from 15 residues. V was trimmed by 0 bases and J by 0 bases, leaving 9 bases between them.